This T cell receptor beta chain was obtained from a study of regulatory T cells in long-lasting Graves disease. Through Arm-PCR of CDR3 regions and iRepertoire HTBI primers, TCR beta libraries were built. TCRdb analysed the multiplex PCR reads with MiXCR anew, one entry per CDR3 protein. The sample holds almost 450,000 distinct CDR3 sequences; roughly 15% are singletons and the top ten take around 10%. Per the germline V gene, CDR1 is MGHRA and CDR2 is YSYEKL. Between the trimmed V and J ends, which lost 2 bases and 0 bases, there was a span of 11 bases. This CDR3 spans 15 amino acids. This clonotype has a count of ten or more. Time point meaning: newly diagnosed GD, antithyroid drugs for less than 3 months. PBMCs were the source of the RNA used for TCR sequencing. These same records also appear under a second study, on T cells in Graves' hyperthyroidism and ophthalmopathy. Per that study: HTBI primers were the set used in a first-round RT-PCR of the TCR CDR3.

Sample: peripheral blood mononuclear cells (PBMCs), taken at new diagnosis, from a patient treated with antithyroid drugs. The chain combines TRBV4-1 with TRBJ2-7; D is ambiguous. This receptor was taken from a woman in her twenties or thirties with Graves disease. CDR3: CASSQILERSYEQYF. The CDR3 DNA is TGCGCCAGCAGCCAAATCCTGGAACGCTCCTACGAGCAGTACTTC.